Described below is a single T cell receptor (beta chain) sequence and its context. Its cognate antigen is unknown. This entry is derived from a study of cytomegalovirus exposure and HLA in healthy donors. Study-level points and caveats: Sequence variants that were highly shared formed a cluster that was likely a sequencing artifact. Follow-up analysis later connected one missense variant in DCLRE1C with trimming of TCR beta V- and J-genes.

The study ran its PCR with 60 Vbeta and 13 Jbeta primers. Measured with immunoSEQ multiplex PCR; TCRdb has only the in-frame clones, and not every one. The sample has some 150,000 clones, 70% to 80% seen once. The CDR3 length is 14 residues. The V segment lost 4 bases and the J segment 3 bases; nucleotides outside the gene matches: 2. Germline V lookup: CDR1 SGHVS, CDR2 FNYEAQ. The sample consisted of PBMCs. The receptor was derived from a male donor in good health and CMV-seronegative. The chain couples TRBV7-6 to TRBJ2-1, with 8 positions matching TRBD2. The CDR3 is CASSSGTSYNEQFF. CDR3 nucleotide sequence: TGTGCCAGCAGCTCCGGGACTAGCTACAATGAGCAGTTCTTC.